Following are 29 T cell receptor beta chains from one sample sequenced in a study of T cell changes during pregnancy in multiple sclerosis. Clones were sequenced by immunoSEQ multiplex PCR, and TCRdb holds only the in-frame ones, with some missing. The table includes about 81,000 clones, just under 95% detected once. This sample comprised peripheral blood, obtained in the third trimester of pregnancy. The receptors originated from a female donor in good health, enrolled as a control in a pregnancy study.

J is TRBJ1-2 and V is TRBV2, with D unresolved. The CDR3 runs to 16 residues. The germline V and J ends were trimmed by 8 bases and 0 bases, with 19 bases remaining between them. CDR1 and CDR2 from the germline V gene are SNHLY and FYNNEI. CDR3 loop: CASDPGSGLANYGYTF. DNA of the CDR3: TGTGCCAGCGACCCCGGGTCGGGGTTAGCTAACTATGGCTACACCTTC. Filled out from reference TRBV2 and TRBJ1-2, the complete variable domain reads EPEVTQTPSHQVTQMGQEVILRCVPISNHLYFYWYRQILGQKVEFLVSFYNNEISEKSEIFDDQFSVERPDGSNFTLKIRSTKLEDSAMYFCASDPGSGLANYGYTFGSGTRLTVV.

J is TRBJ1-1 and V is TRBV14; weak D call: TRBD1 (6 bases). The germline V gene has CDR1 SGHDN and CDR2 FVKESK. The germline V and J ends were trimmed by 0 bases and 8 bases, with 22 bases remaining between them. The CDR3 is made up of 17 amino acids. This CDR3 is CASSQEKQGWGVREAFF. CDR3 coding DNA: TGTGCCAGCAGCCAAGAGAAACAGGGTTGGGGCGTTCGGGAAGCTTTCTTT.

V is TRBV2 and J is TRBJ2-7; TRBD2 might be the D (6 bases). The CDR3 has 15 amino acids. The germline gives CDR1 SNHLY, CDR2 FYNNEI. Trimming cost V 6 bases and J 4 bases, with 19 bases left between them. The CDR3 loop is CASSLGTAGGYEQYF. The CDR3 DNA reads TGTGCCAGCAGCCTTGGGACGGCTGGGGGGTACGAGCAGTACTTC.

The chain employs TRBV19 and TRBJ2-7; 8 bases fit TRBD2. V trimming: 2 bases; J trimming: 6 bases; junction bases outside the gene matches: 3. Germline-derived CDR1 and CDR2 are LNHDA and SQIVND (reference sequence). CDR3 length equals 13 residues. The CDR3, as DNA: TGTGCCAGTAGTATACGCCGGGAGGGCGAGCAGTACTTC. This encodes CASSIRREGEQYF.

V and J are TRBV6-1 and TRBJ2-1; TRBD2 matches 7 bases. This CDR3 region has 14 residues. Germline trimming cut 6 bases from V and 5 bases from J; bases unmatched to any gene: 7. Germline lookup yields CDR1 MNHNS and CDR2 SASEGT. In DNA form, the CDR3 reads TGTGCCAGCAGGCGGGACCGGGGGGACAATGAGCAGTTCTTC. This sequence encodes CASRRDRGDNEQFF.

CDR3 sequence: CASSPGDSSGNTIYF. The CDR3 DNA reads as TGTGCCAGCAGCCCCGGGGACAGCTCTGGAAACACCATATATTTT. The rearrangement uses TRBV11-2 and TRBJ1-3; 7 positions match TRBD1. The CDR3 consists of 15 residues. Germline CDR1 is SGHAT and CDR2 is FQNNGV. J lost 0 bases, V lost 5 bases, and 4 bases had no gene match.

This rearrangement joins TRBV4-1 to TRBJ2-7; weak D call: TRBD1 (5 bases). This CDR3 comprises 14 residues. Germline V lookup: CDR1 MGHRA, CDR2 YSYEKL. V was clipped by 3 bases and J by 2 bases, with 11 bases between them. DNA of the CDR3: TGCGCCAGCAGCCATCCACAGGCCACCTACGAGCAGTACTTC. This gives the protein CASSHPQATYEQYF.

The J gene is TRBJ2-5, the V gene TRBV9; 8 bases map to TRBD1. Germline CDR1 SGDLS, CDR2 YYNGEE. V shed 3 bases and J 5 bases; nucleotides not matched to a gene: 9. CDR3 size: 15 residues. DNA for the CDR3: TGTGCCAGCAGCGCAGATCAGGGGGCGGGGGAGACCCAGTACTTC. Translation gives CASSADQGAGETQYF.

V usage is TRBV5-4 and J usage is TRBJ2-3; 14 bases line up with TRBD2. Germline loops: CDR1 SGHNT, CDR2 YYREEE (reference sequence). The trim removed 0 bases at V and 8 bases at J, leaving 11 bases unmatched. This CDR3 contains 18 residues. CDR3 sequence reads: CASSLARTSGGRGSTQYF. Here the CDR3 DNA reads TGTGCCAGCAGCTTGGCGAGGACTAGCGGGGGGCGGGGAAGTACGCAGTATTTT.

J is TRBJ1-1 and V is TRBV5-1; 7 nucleotides agree with TRBD1. The CDR3 consists of 14 residues. The germline gives CDR1 SGHRS, CDR2 YFSETQ. V shed 4 bases and J 3 bases; nucleotides not matched to a gene: 6. In nucleotides, the CDR3 is TGCGCCAGCAGCCAGACCGACAGGGACACTGAAGCTTTCTTT. Residues: CASSQTDRDTEAFF.

The chain carries TRBV18 and TRBJ1-1; D may be TRBD1 (6 bases). The germline V gene encodes CDR1 KGHSH and CDR2 LQKENI. CDR3 length equals 16 residues. With 3 bases removed from V and 0 bases from J, the gap between germline ends came to 14 bases. The DNA for the CDR3 is TGTGCCAGCTCACCTCGGACAGAATTTTTGAACACTGAAGCTTTCTTT. This codes for CASSPRTEFLNTEAFF.

V is TRBV19 and J is TRBJ1-2; 7 nucleotides agree with TRBD1. The CDR3 loop spans 14 amino acids. V dropped 5 bases and J dropped 2; count of bases not matched to a gene: 5. Germline lookup yields CDR1 LNHDA and CDR2 SQIVND (reference sequence). The CDR3 DNA sequence: TGTGCCAGTAGTCCAGGACAGGTCAACTATGGCTACACCTTC. The encoded protein is CASSPGQVNYGYTF.

This chain joins TRBV5-1 and TRBJ2-5; 7 bases match TRBD1. Germline V lookup: CDR1 SGHRS, CDR2 YFSETQ. V shed 0 bases and J 7 bases; nucleotides not matched to a gene: 15. The CDR3 is 17 residues long. The CDR3 DNA is TGCGCCAGCAGCTTGGGTTCGGGACAGACCCTATTAGGGACCCAGTACTTC. Its protein is CASSLGSGQTLLGTQYF.

CDR3 protein: CASTQGEQRGEKLFF. The CDR3 coding sequence is TGTGCCAGCACCCAGGGGGAACAAAGGGGTGAAAAACTGTTTTTT. The rearrangement links TRBV2 to TRBJ1-4; TRBD1 matches at 7 bases. CDR1 and CDR2 (germline): SNHLY, FYNNEI. The CDR3 length is 15 residues. V dropped 7 bases and J dropped 7; count of bases not matched to a gene: 12.

This clone has only one observation. The rearrangement uses TRBV19 and TRBJ2-7; D perhaps matches TRBD2 (6 bases). Trimming removed 1 base from V and 0 bases from J, with 10 bases in between. The CDR3 is 15 amino acids. Germline V gene data show CDR1 as LNHDA and CDR2 as SQIVND (reference sequence). CDR3 bases: TGTGCCAGTAGTATAGGCCCCGGGAGCTCCTACGAGCAGTACTTC. The encoded protein is CASSIGPGSSYEQYF.

The chain employs TRBV5-8 and TRBJ2-3, with a possible D match to TRBD1 (6 bases). Germline-derived CDR1 and CDR2 are SGHTS and YDEGEE. Between the trimmed V and J ends, which lost 4 bases and 2 bases, there was a span of 17 bases. The CDR3 totals 16 residues. The DNA of the CDR3 is TGTGCCAGCAGCCTCGGGACAACCCCGCTCACAGATACGCAGTATTTT. Its translation is CASSLGTTPLTDTQYF.

The chain links TRBV29-1 to TRBJ2-7, with TRBD1 as a possible D gene (5 bases). With 1 base removed from V and 2 bases from J, the gap between germline ends came to 12 bases. The CDR3 is made up of 14 amino acids. Germline V gene sequence: CDR1 SQVTM, CDR2 ANQGSEA. The CDR3 loop is CSVEGQGTTYEQYF. The CDR3 DNA sequence: TGCAGCGTTGAAGGGCAGGGAACAACCTACGAGCAGTACTTC.

The V call is TRBV28, the J call TRBJ2-1; 12 bases map to TRBD2. This CDR3 has 17 residues. V dropped 3 bases and J dropped 6; count of bases not matched to a gene: 9. Germline V gene sequence: CDR1 MDHEN, CDR2 SYDVKM. In DNA form, the CDR3 reads TGTGCCAGCAGTTTCAGTCCTAGCGGGAGGGTGGGCAATGAGCAGTTCTTC. It is translated as CASSFSPSGRVGNEQFF.

The chain links TRBV6-6 to TRBJ2-3, with a tentative D call TRBD1 (5 bases). This CDR3 is 14 amino acids long. Trimming pared 6 bases from V and 4 bases from J, leaving 14 bases between. Germline CDR1 reads MNHNY; CDR2 reads SVGAGI (reference sequence). The CDR3 spells CASRVAGIPDTQYF. Written as DNA, the CDR3 is TGTGCCAGCAGGGTGGCAGGGATCCCAGATACGCAGTATTTT.

This chain connects TRBV7-9 to TRBJ2-5, with a weak D call TRBD1 (5 bases). Germline-derived CDR1 and CDR2 are SEHNR and FQNEAQ (reference sequence). Trimming removed 5 bases from V and 4 bases from J, with 11 bases in between. The CDR3 is 13 amino acids. As DNA, the CDR3 is TGTGCCAGCAGCGACAGCGCGGTAGAGACCCAGTACTTC. Its translation is CASSDSAVETQYF.

CDR3 sequence: CASLTLAGGNEKLFF. The CDR3 DNA follows: TGTGCCAGCTTGACATTGGCGGGGGGTAATGAAAAACTGTTTTTT. The chain is built from TRBV11-2 and TRBJ1-4; TRBD1 might be the D (5 bases). Trimming cost V 8 bases and J 4 bases, with 17 bases left between them. This CDR3 is built from 15 residues. Germline CDR1 reads SGHAT; CDR2 reads FQNNGV.

V is TRBV5-4 and J is TRBJ2-1; D remains ambiguous. The germline CDR1 and CDR2 sequences are SGHNT and YYREEE (reference sequence). The V end was cut by 4 bases, the J end by 5 bases, with 10 bases between. The CDR3 is 13 amino acids. This CDR3 reads CASSPDPNNEQFF. The CDR3 nucleotides are TGTGCCAGCAGCCCCGATCCTAACAATGAGCAGTTCTTC.

This chain links TRBV6-6 with TRBJ1-5; D unresolved. The germline V gene has CDR1 MNHNY and CDR2 SVGAGI (reference sequence). The V end lost 5 bases, the J end lost 6 bases, and 11 bases lay between the germline ends. CDR3 length: 13 residues. CDR3 nucleotides: TGTGCCAGCAGTCATGGCACGCTTCAGCCCCAGCATTTT. Translating it yields CASSHGTLQPQHF.

This chain connects TRBV27 to TRBJ2-2; 13 bases map to TRBD2. CDR1 MNHEY and CDR2 SMNVEV come from the germline V gene (reference sequence). The CDR3 is 20 residues long. With 2 bases clipped from V and 0 bases from J, the junction kept 9 bases outside the gene matches. The DNA for the CDR3 is TGTGCCAGCAGTTTAAGACTAGCGGGAGGAATACCGACGAACACCGGGGAGCTGTTTTTT. This translates into CASSLRLAGGIPTNTGELFF.

The V gene is TRBV5-4, the J gene TRBJ2-3, with 7 bases fitting TRBD2. With 4 bases clipped from V and 6 bases from J, the junction kept 11 bases outside the gene matches. Germline CDR1 SGHNT, CDR2 YYREEE (reference sequence). The CDR3 runs to 15 residues. This chain's CDR3 is CASSLPASGGDTQYF. The CDR3 coding sequence is TGTGCCAGCAGCCTACCGGCTAGCGGAGGGGATACGCAGTATTTT.

This chain connects TRBV28 to TRBJ1-2, with D possibly being TRBD1 (6 bases). The CDR3 has 15 residues. Germline V gives CDR1 MDHEN, CDR2 SYDVKM. V was pared by 3 bases and J by 0 bases, with 11 bases between. In DNA, the CDR3 is TGTGCCAGCAGTTTTACAGGGACCCCTAACTATGGCTACACCTTC. It translates to CASSFTGTPNYGYTF.

Many counts were recorded for this clone. This rearrangement joins TRBV5-3 to TRBJ2-5; the D gene is possibly TRBD2 (6 bases). TRBV5-3 is filed as an ORF, its function uncertain. V was clipped by 4 bases and J by 2 bases, with 21 bases between them. The CDR3 length is 17 residues. In nucleotides, the CDR3 is TGTGCCAGAAGCCCGCCGGGGAGGACATCGTTTCAAGAGACCCAGTACTTC. It translates to CARSPPGRTSFQETQYF.

CDR3 sequence: CASSPVIRSYEQYF. In DNA, the CDR3 is TGTGCCAGCAGCCCCGTGATCCGGTCCTACGAGCAGTACTTC. The chain has TRBV11-2 and TRBJ2-7, with unresolved D. V was pared by 5 bases and J by 1 base, with 12 bases between. This CDR3 region has 14 residues. The germline CDR1 and CDR2 sequences are SGHAT and FQNNGV.

The chain is built from TRBV15 and TRBJ2-3, with 10 bases lining up with TRBD2. The V gene end was trimmed by 0 bases and the J gene end by 2 bases; junction bases not matched to a gene: 11. Germline V gene data show CDR1 as LNHNV and CDR2 as YYDKDF (reference sequence). The CDR3 sequence is 19 residues long. For the CDR3, the DNA is TGTGCCACCAGCAGAGATTCAAGCGGGAGGGCCACAATCACAGATACGCAGTATTTT. It codes for CATSRDSSGRATITDTQYF.